The rows below give T cell receptor beta chains drawn from one sample of a study of PD-1 blockade in classical Hodgkin lymphoma. Method: immunoSEQ multiplex PCR; TCRdb's copy keeps in-frame clones and lacks some. The sample comprises roughly 96,000 clones, 85% to 95% of which are singletons, and 2% rests with the top ten. The specimen was peripheral blood mononuclear cells (PBMCs), collected before the fourth cycle of nivolumab. These receptors originate from a human donor with classical Hodgkin lymphoma. The CDR3 runs from the conserved cysteine through the conserved F or W. The order of the fields is clone size, D gene, V gene, J gene, CDR3 protein, CDR3 DNA. The D gene is left open where the match is weak. Not all rows give a size; the values are once, few, many and, for expanded clones, a class.

size: -
D: TRBD1
V: TRBV7-9
J: TRBJ1-1
CDR3: CASSYAGGLNTEAFF
DNA: TGTGCCAGCAGCTACGCAGGGGGGTTGAACACTGAAGCTTTCTTT

size: -
D: -
V: TRBV19
J: TRBJ1-2
CDR3: CASSMVWGKRDYGYTF
DNA: TGTGCCAGTAGTATGGTATGGGGGAAGCGAGACTATGGCTACACCTTC

size: -
D: -
V: TRBV27
J: TRBJ2-5
CDR3: CASKLGETQYF
DNA: TGTGCCAGCAAGCTAGGAGAGACCCAGTACTTC

size: -
D: TRBD1
V: TRBV30
J: TRBJ2-2
CDR3: CAWSPGQGAAGELFF
DNA: TGTGCCTGGAGCCCGGGACAGGGGGCAGCAGGGGAGCTGTTTTTT

size: -
D: -
V: TRBV7-8
J: TRBJ2-7
CDR3: CARKRGLASYEQYF
DNA: TGTGCCAGGAAACGAGGATTGGCCTCCTACGAGCAGTACTTC

size: -
D: TRBD1
V: TRBV7-3
J: TRBJ2-7
CDR3: CASSSWYRGLYEQYF
DNA: TGTGCCAGCAGCTCCTGGTACAGGGGCCTCTACGAGCAGTACTTC

size: -
D: TRBD2
V: TRBV7-9
J: TRBJ2-3
CDR3: CASMPSGASTDTQYF
DNA: TGTGCCAGCATGCCTAGCGGAGCTAGCACAGATACGCAGTATTTT

size: -
D: -
V: TRBV30
J: TRBJ1-1
CDR3: CAWSLSVNTEAFF
DNA: TGTGCCTGGAGTCTAAGCGTGAACACTGAAGCTTTCTTT

size: few
D: -
V: TRBV7-9
J: TRBJ1-5
CDR3: CASSLLGEGNQPQHF
DNA: TGTGCCAGCAGCTTACTTGGAGAAGGCAATCAGCCCCAGCATTTT

size: -
D: -
V: TRBV27
J: TRBJ1-2
CDR3: CASRTVYGYTF
DNA: TGTGCCAGCAGGACAGTCTATGGCTACACCTTC

size: -
D: -
V: TRBV13
J: TRBJ2-3
CDR3: CASPPPPGNRDTQYF
DNA: TGTGCCAGCCCACCCCCCCCAGGGAATCGAGATACGCAGTATTTT

size: once
D: -
V: TRBV6-1
J: TRBJ2-5
CDR3: CASSRGPSQETQYF
DNA: TGTGCCAGCAGCAGAGGGCCCTCACAAGAGACCCAGTACTTC

size: once
D: TRBD1
V: TRBV19
J: TRBJ2-7
CDR3: CASSRGQLRTYEQYF
DNA: TGTGCCAGTAGTAGGGGACAGCTGAGGACCTACGAGCAGTACTTC

size: -
D: -
V: TRBV6-4
J: TRBJ2-2
CDR3: CASSDGVWGNTGELFF
DNA: TGTGCCAGCAGTGACGGTGTTTGGGGGAACACCGGGGAGCTGTTTTTT

size: -
D: TRBD1
V: TRBV6-5
J: TRBJ1-4
CDR3: CASSYTAGGNEKLFF
DNA: TGTGCCAGCAGTTATACCGCAGGGGGGAATGAAAAACTGTTTTTT

size: once
D: TRBD2
V: TRBV6-5
J: TRBJ2-5
CDR3: CASSYWTSGSPETQYF
DNA: TGTGCCAGCAGTTACTGGACTAGCGGGAGCCCTGAGACCCAGTACTTC

size: -
D: -
V: TRBV6-1
J: TRBJ2-7
CDR3: CASSEGGGTLGEQYF
DNA: TGTGCCAGCAGTGAAGGTGGGGGGACATTGGGGGAGCAGTACTTC

size: -
D: TRBD2
V: TRBV25-1
J: TRBJ2-7
CDR3: CASSEWGGDYEQYF
DNA: TGTGCCAGCAGTGAATGGGGGGGGGACTACGAGCAGTACTTC

size: -
D: -
V: TRBV5-1
J: TRBJ1-1
CDR3: CASSLLTGDTEAFF
DNA: TGCGCCAGCAGCTTGTTGACGGGGGACACTGAAGCTTTCTTT

size: -
D: -
V: TRBV30
J: TRBJ2-6
CDR3: CAWSFSGANVLTF
DNA: TGTGCCTGGAGTTTCTCTGGGGCCAACGTCCTGACTTTC

size: -
D: TRBD2
V: TRBV27
J: TRBJ2-7
CDR3: CASSFAGGFYEQYF
DNA: TGTGCCAGCAGTTTCGCGGGAGGGTTCTACGAGCAGTACTTC

size: -
D: -
V: TRBV7-2
J: TRBJ1-2
CDR3: CASSSDGQGSYGYTF
DNA: TGTGCCAGCAGCTCCGATGGTCAGGGGAGCTATGGCTACACCTTC

size: -
D: -
V: TRBV9
J: TRBJ2-1
CDR3: CASSGQSSGVLAPYNEQFF
DNA: TGTGCCAGCAGCGGACAATCCTCAGGGGTACTAGCGCCTTACAATGAGCAGTTCTTC

size: -
D: TRBD2
V: TRBV2
J: TRBJ2-2
CDR3: CASSDGTSGRNGELFF
DNA: TGTGCCAGCAGTGACGGGACTAGCGGGAGGAACGGGGAGCTGTTTTTT

size: -
D: -
V: TRBV11-2
J: TRBJ2-7
CDR3: CASSLVRRQAGIYEQYF
DNA: TGTGCCAGCAGCTTAGTTCGACGACAGGCGGGAATCTACGAGCAGTACTTC

size: -
D: TRBD2
V: TRBV5-4
J: TRBJ2-1
CDR3: CASSSPGTNNEQFF
DNA: TGTGCCAGCAGCTCGCCAGGGACTAACAATGAGCAGTTCTTC

size: -
D: TRBD2
V: TRBV4-2
J: TRBJ2-7
CDR3: CASSQDLGRVADSYEQYF
DNA: TGTGCCAGCAGCCAAGATCTGGGGAGGGTAGCGGACTCCTACGAGCAGTACTTC

size: -
D: TRBD1
V: TRBV30
J: TRBJ1-6
CDR3: CACGQGDNSPLHF
DNA: TGTGCCTGTGGACAGGGAGATAATTCACCCCTCCACTTT

size: -
D: -
V: TRBV30
J: TRBJ2-7
CDR3: CAWGDGYEQYF
DNA: TGTGCCTGGGGCGACGGCTACGAGCAGTACTTC

size: -
D: -
V: TRBV5-4
J: TRBJ2-1
CDR3: CASSSPGAYNEQFF
DNA: TGTGCCAGCAGCTCGCCGGGGGCTTACAATGAGCAGTTCTTC

size: -
D: TRBD1
V: TRBV5-1
J: TRBJ1-2
CDR3: CASSSNPSGGTPSGYTF
DNA: TGCGCCAGCAGCTCTAACCCCTCAGGGGGCACCCCCTCTGGCTACACCTTC

size: -
D: -
V: TRBV5-6
J: TRBJ2-5
CDR3: CASAREAVEETQYF
DNA: TGTGCCAGCGCCCGCGAGGCGGTGGAAGAGACCCAGTACTTC

size: -
D: TRBD1
V: TRBV28
J: TRBJ1-5
CDR3: CASIPYIKLGTVGPNQPQHF
DNA: TGTGCCAGCATACCTTATATAAAACTGGGGACAGTGGGGCCCAATCAGCCCCAGCATTTT

size: -
D: TRBD2
V: TRBV11-2
J: TRBJ2-7
CDR3: CASSPLPGRPLGYEQYF
DNA: TGTGCCAGCAGCCCCCTACCCGGGAGGCCCCTGGGCTACGAGCAGTACTTC

size: once
D: -
V: TRBV28
J: TRBJ1-2
CDR3: CASSFSITTGANYGYTF
DNA: TGTGCCAGCAGTTTCTCTATCACAACGGGGGCTAACTATGGCTACACCTTC

size: -
D: -
V: TRBV29-1
J: TRBJ2-7
CDR3: CSVELADFEQYF
DNA: TGCAGCGTTGAGTTAGCGGACTTCGAGCAGTACTTC

size: -
D: -
V: TRBV6-1
J: TRBJ2-7
CDR3: CASSMWTTYEQYF
DNA: TGTGCCAGCAGTATGTGGACTACCTACGAGCAGTACTTC

size: -
D: TRBD1
V: TRBV27
J: TRBJ1-4
CDR3: CASSSGQGSFEKLFF
DNA: TGTGCCAGCAGTTCGGGACAGGGTAGTTTTGAAAAACTGTTTTTT

size: once
D: -
V: TRBV30
J: TRBJ1-2
CDR3: CAWSVRGNYGYTF
DNA: TGTGCCTGGAGTGTACGGGGTAACTATGGCTACACCTTC

size: -
D: -
V: TRBV6-1
J: TRBJ1-5
CDR3: CASSEPLGVLDHF
DNA: TGTGCCAGCAGTGAACCTCTCGGGGTCCTGGATCATTTT

size: -
D: -
V: TRBV28
J: TRBJ1-5
CDR3: CASSLRHSNQPQHF
DNA: TGTGCCAGCAGTTTGCGACATAGCAATCAGCCCCAGCATTTT

size: -
D: TRBD1
V: TRBV27
J: TRBJ2-7
CDR3: CASSTNRGKLFYEQYF
DNA: TGTGCCAGCAGTACAAACAGGGGGAAGTTATTCTACGAGCAGTACTTC

size: -
D: -
V: TRBV5-5
J: TRBJ1-4
CDR3: CASSRVETQGGEKLFF
DNA: TGTGCCAGCAGCCGGGTAGAGACCCAAGGCGGTGAAAAACTGTTTTTT

size: -
D: -
V: TRBV18
J: TRBJ2-5
CDR3: CASSPRQQETQYF
DNA: TGTGCCAGCTCACCTCGGCAGCAAGAGACCCAGTACTTC

size: -
D: TRBD2
V: TRBV7-3
J: TRBJ2-2
CDR3: CASSLNRIAGNTGELFF
DNA: TGTGCCAGCAGCTTAAATCGGATAGCGGGAAACACCGGGGAGCTGTTTTTT

size: -
D: -
V: TRBV28
J: TRBJ1-2
CDR3: CASASWAGINYGYTF
DNA: TGTGCCAGCGCGAGTTGGGCAGGCATCAACTATGGCTACACCTTC

size: -
D: -
V: TRBV21-1
J: TRBJ1-5
CDR3: CASTDGPHQPQHF
DNA: TGTGCCAGCACCGATGGACCCCATCAGCCCCAGCATTTT

size: -
D: -
V: TRBV5-6
J: TRBJ2-1
CDR3: CASSQPYKGDNEQFF
DNA: TGTGCCAGCAGCCAGCCTTATAAGGGCGACAATGAGCAGTTCTTC

size: -
D: -
V: TRBV28
J: TRBJ2-7
CDR3: CASSLLQGSYEQYF
DNA: TGTGCCAGCAGTTTATTGCAGGGTTCCTACGAGCAGTACTTC

size: -
D: TRBD2
V: TRBV7-2
J: TRBJ2-7
CDR3: CASSLDRPTGGIYEQYF
DNA: TGTGCCAGCAGCTTAGATAGGCCTACGGGAGGCATCTACGAGCAGTACTTC

size: -
D: -
V: TRBV7-2
J: TRBJ2-7
CDR3: CASSLDGGGVAYEQYF
DNA: TGTGCCAGCAGCTTAGACGGGGGCGGGGTGGCCTACGAGCAGTACTTC

size: -
D: -
V: TRBV9
J: TRBJ2-3
CDR3: CASMGRTDTQYF
DNA: TGTGCCAGCATGGGAAGGACAGATACGCAGTATTTT

size: -
D: -
V: TRBV6-5
J: TRBJ1-2
CDR3: CASTKQGSANGYTF
DNA: TGTGCCAGCACCAAACAGGGCAGTGCAAATGGCTACACCTTC

size: -
D: TRBD2
V: TRBV30
J: TRBJ2-7
CDR3: CAWGRGAYEQYF
DNA: TGTGCCTGGGGGCGGGGGGCCTACGAGCAGTACTTC

size: -
D: -
V: TRBV5-1
J: TRBJ1-2
CDR3: CASSLVASREVYGYTF
DNA: TGCGCCAGCAGCTTGGTTGCCAGCCGGGAAGTCTATGGCTACACCTTC

size: -
D: -
V: TRBV27
J: TRBJ2-7
CDR3: CAREEVSHEQYF
DNA: TGTGCCAGGGAGGAGGTTAGCCACGAGCAGTACTTC

size: -
D: -
V: TRBV7-7
J: TRBJ1-1
CDR3: CASSPDTNTEAFF
DNA: TGTGCTAGCAGTCCAGACACCAACACTGAAGCTTTCTTT

size: -
D: TRBD1
V: TRBV5-4
J: TRBJ1-1
CDR3: CASSPRQGRVDTEAFF
DNA: TGTGCCAGCAGCCCCCGACAGGGAAGGGTCGACACTGAAGCTTTCTTT

size: -
D: -
V: TRBV9
J: TRBJ2-7
CDR3: CASSAGTETYEQYF
DNA: TGTGCCAGCAGCGCAGGGACTGAGACCTACGAGCAGTACTTC

size: -
D: -
V: TRBV28
J: TRBJ1-2
CDR3: CASSTITAVRGGYTF
DNA: TGTGCCAGCAGTACGATAACAGCAGTTCGAGGTGGCTACACCTTC